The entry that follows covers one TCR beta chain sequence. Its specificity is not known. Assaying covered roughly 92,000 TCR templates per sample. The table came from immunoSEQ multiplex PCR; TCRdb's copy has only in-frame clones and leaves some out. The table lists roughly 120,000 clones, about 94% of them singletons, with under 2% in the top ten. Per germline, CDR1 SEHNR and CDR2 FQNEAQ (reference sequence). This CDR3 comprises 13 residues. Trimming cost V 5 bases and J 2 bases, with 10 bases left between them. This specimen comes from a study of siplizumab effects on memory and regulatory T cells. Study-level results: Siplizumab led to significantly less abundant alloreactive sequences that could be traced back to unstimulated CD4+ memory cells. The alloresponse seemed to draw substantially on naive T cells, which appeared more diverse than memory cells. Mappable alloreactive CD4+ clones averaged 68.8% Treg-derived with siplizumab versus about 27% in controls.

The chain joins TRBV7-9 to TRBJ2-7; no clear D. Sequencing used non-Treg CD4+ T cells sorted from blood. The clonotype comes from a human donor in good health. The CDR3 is CASSPLDPYEQYF. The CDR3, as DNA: TGTGCCAGCAGCCCGCTGGACCCCTACGAGCAGTACTTC.